Sequencing of this T cell receptor beta chain was carried out in a study of regulatory T cells in long-lasting Graves disease (dated by TCRdb to the early 2020s). Notes on the research overall: Antithyroid drugs had been taken for less than 3 months by newly diagnosed Graves' disease patients. Peripheral blood TCR sequencing and RNA sequencing compared persistent Graves' disease patients with newly diagnosed Graves' disease patients. The study was registered as a clinical trial and conducted in China. A total of around 35 samples were covered by TCR sequencing, comprising approximately 13 persistent and some 20 newly diagnosed Graves' disease patients. On the study overall, not on this receptor specifically: The authors noted that the small sample size was a limitation that may lower accuracy. Lower TCR Shannon entropy and fewer highly expanded clones were observed in persistent Graves' disease patients than in newly diagnosed patients, which suggested clonal expansion. Persistent patients shared more public clonotypes among themselves (over 2,500) than newly diagnosed patients did (roughly 910). The study examined only peripheral blood because the primary lesion, thyroid tissue, could not be accessed. Sequencing and analysis were restricted to the TCR beta chain. Preferential use of TRBV28, TRBJ1-2 and TRBJ2-5 was observed in persistent disease, whereas TRBV20-1 and TRBJ2-1 were favored in newly diagnosed disease.

The sample holds many counts of this clonotype. Its binding antigen is unknown. No base qualities exist here, and no much larger clone lies one base off it. The library was obtained by multiplex PCR. Sequencing was carried out with an Illumina HiSeq 4000. iRepertoire HTBI primers and Arm-PCR amplification of CDR3 regions were used to construct TCR beta libraries. Before sequencing, the PCR products went through gel purification. Regarding the original processing steps: A total of around 59 TRBV and 14 TRBJ segments were identified across samples and were used for gene usage analysis of CDR3 amino acid clonotypes. Filtered high-quality paired reads were merged into contigs using COPE and FqMerger. BLAST was used to align contigs to the IMGT TRBV, TRBD and TRBJ reference genes, and CDR3 was defined following IMGT. Any clonotype with a frequency above 0.1% was counted as a highly expanded clone. Shannon entropy served as the measure of repertoire diversity, while the Gini coefficient captured V-J evenness. Clonotypes shared by more than one individual were considered public. TCRdb ran its own pipeline on the public reads, namely fastp trimming at Q25 and MiXCR clone calling, and kept in-frame beta chains. Under each unique CDR3 protein, matching rows form one entry showing the most common genes and DNA. TCRdb, rather than the study authors, made the V and J calls. The sample includes approximately 560,000 distinct CDR3 sequences, with 16% observed a single time. Of the sample, around 12% falls within the top ten clones.

Via the germline V gene (reference sequence), CDR1 is GTSNPN and CDR2 SVGIG. The V and J ends are trimmed by 0 bases and 0 bases, leaving 8 bases between them. The CDR3 contains 15 residues, cysteine and phenylalanine counted. Of all the DNA, just the CDR3 is kept, 45 bases in frame from base 1. Reading the label with the study, this specimen's time point is: newly diagnosed GD, antithyroid drugs for less than 3 months. RNA was extracted from PBMCs in TRIzol for both TCR sequencing and RNA sequencing. Graves' disease was diagnosed according to American Thyroid Association guidelines. Patients were recruited from an endocrinology department in Xi'an, China. Each patient gave 8.5 to 9.5 milliliters of peripheral blood, collected in an EDTA anticoagulant tube. PBMCs were isolated by Ficoll Paque Plus density gradient separation without further T cell sorting. An Agilent 2100 Bioanalyzer and agarose gel were used to check RNA quality, while a NanoDrop 2000 measured RNA concentration.

These same data were also listed under a study on T cells in Graves' hyperthyroidism and ophthalmopathy. The second publication reports: A patient counted as having stable Graves' hyperthyroidism if no progression to ophthalmopathy occurred over 18 months of follow-up. Hyperthyroidism patients were newly diagnosed, with disease duration under 2 months, and aged 18 to 65 years. Patients with uncontrolled infections, other autoimmune diseases, pregnancy or lactation were excluded. Clinical symptoms, serum thyroxine and TRAb, thyroid ultrasound, and orbital computed tomography formed the basis for the diagnoses. For the first round of RT-PCR on the TCR CDR3, the HTBI primer set was used together with the Qiagen OneStep RT-PCR kit. Most expanded thyroid clonotypes (frequency above 0.001) were also detected in blood, a finding suggesting that blood repertoires may reflect thyroid immune responses. A model built on a 13 V-J signature distinguished ophthalmopathy from stable hyperthyroidism, reaching roughly 88% sensitivity and 81.08% specificity in cross-validation and 80%/75% in testing. In validation, the model predicted progression to ophthalmopathy with just under 71% sensitivity and around 72% specificity, a median of around six months before onset. To identify TCR V-J signatures that set the groups apart, the researchers used a discovery cohort of 100 patients, made up of about 44 with Graves' ophthalmopathy and 57 with stable Graves' hyperthyroidism. Prospective prediction of ophthalmopathy was tested in an independent validation cohort consisting of 18 hyperthyroidism patients and 17 patients who later progressed to ophthalmopathy. The approximately 90 discovery patients were randomly split 7:3 into training and test sets. The study also compared thyroid tissue and blood T-cell repertoires from roughly six Graves' hyperthyroidism patients. Once sampling was done, hyperthyroidism patients were given methimazole at a starting dose of 30 mg daily, whereas ophthalmopathy patients were given high-dose intravenous methylprednisolone. The libraries were constructed in a second round of multiplex PCR and then size-selected and purified. Sequencing of the libraries was done on an Illumina HiSeq2000 using paired-end 100 bp reads. SOAPnuke was used to process the raw data, removing reads that contained adapters or uncalled bases, had a mean Phred below 15, or lacked an exact match to the constant primer or identifier. High-quality paired reads were merged using COPE v1.2.5, and each unique nucleotide sequence was defined as a clonotype. MiTCR v1.1 was used to align clonotypes to the IMGT TRBV, TRBD and TRBJ reference segments. The analysis was restricted to V-J combinations with a frequency above 0.0001, which together covered 99.2% of the repertoires. The TCS score was defined as F50 (clonal expansion) divided by E x V (chaos), with BLOSUM62-based TCRdist calculated between CDR3 peptides within each V-J. Welch's t-statistics and random forest reduced around 510 V-J features to 13, which were used in a naive Bayes classifier (R e1071). No statistical method was used to set the sample size in advance, and investigators knew the group allocation. According to the paper, TCR Vbeta CDR3 sequencing was carried out on roughly 130 peripheral blood samples, which came from approximately 41 ophthalmopathy, under 80 hyperthyroidism and roughly 17 progressor patients.

The receptor chain draws on TRBV30 and TRBJ1-4, with an unclear D gene assignment. This receptor was taken from a man aged 18 to 35 with Graves disease. Donor details come from another sample of the same person, matched by shared clones. This material consisted of peripheral blood mononuclear cells (PBMCs), taken at new diagnosis, from a patient treated with antithyroid drugs. At the DNA level, the sequence is TGTGCCTGGAGTGTACGCCAGGCAACTAATGAAAAACTGTTTTTT. Its translation is CAWSVRQATNEKLFF.